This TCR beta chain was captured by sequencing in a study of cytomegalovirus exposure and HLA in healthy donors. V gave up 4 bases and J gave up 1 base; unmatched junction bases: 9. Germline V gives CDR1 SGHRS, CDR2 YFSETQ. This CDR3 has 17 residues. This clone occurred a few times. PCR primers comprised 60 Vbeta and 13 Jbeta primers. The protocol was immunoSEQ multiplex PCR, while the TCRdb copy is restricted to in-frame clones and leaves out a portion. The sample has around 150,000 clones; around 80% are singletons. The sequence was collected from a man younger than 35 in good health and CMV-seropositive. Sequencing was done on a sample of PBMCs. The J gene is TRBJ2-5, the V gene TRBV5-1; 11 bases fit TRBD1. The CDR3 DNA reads TGCGCCAGCAGCGGGGACAGGGGGATTAGAAGCCAAGAGACCCAGTACTTC. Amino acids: CASSGDRGIRSQETQYF.